Each of the 21 T cell receptor beta chains below was sequenced from the same sample in a study of blood T cells in healthy people across ages. Combining a sample-barcoded 5' primer with a J-beta primer mix, a second PCR ran for roughly 6 to 11 cycles. Using its own MiXCR run on the 5' RACE reads, TCRdb lists one record per CDR3 protein. This table holds around 1,500,000 distinct CDR3 sequences, 35% to 45% found once. Sequencing used blood. The source of these receptors is a woman under 30 in good health.

The chain couples TRBV2 to TRBJ2-3; TRBD2 aligns across 8 bases. Trimming cost V 6 bases and J 13 bases; bases outside gene matches: 6. Germline lookup yields CDR1 SNHLY and CDR2 FYNNEI. The CDR3 covers 11 residues. CDR3 nucleotides: TGTGCCAGCAGCGCCAGCGGGGGCAAGTATTTT. The encoded protein is CASSASGGKYF.

This chain links TRBV7-2 with TRBJ1-2; no firm D call. The CDR3 has 15 residues. Per the germline V gene, CDR1 is SGHTA and CDR2 is FQGNSA. The V end was cut by 2 bases, the J end by 7 bases, with 17 bases between. Here the CDR3 DNA reads TGTGCCAGCAGCTTAATGGTAGTCGGGATGGCTGGCTACACCTTC. Its protein is CASSLMVVGMAGYTF.

V usage is TRBV7-9 and J usage is TRBJ2-7; TRBD2 matches 8 bases. The germline V gene has CDR1 SEHNR and CDR2 FQNEAQ (reference sequence). V shed 2 bases and J 4 bases; nucleotides not matched to a gene: 4. The CDR3 runs to 14 residues. The CDR3 DNA is TGTGCCAGCAGCTTAAGTGCGGGGGGATACGAGCAGTACTTC. Protein product: CASSLSAGGYEQYF.

The sample holds a few counts of this clonotype. The rearrangement uses TRBV12-3 or TRBV12-4 and TRBJ2-4; the match to TRBD2 covers 8 bases. The end of the DNA is better explained by TRBJ2-7, so the J call may be wrong. The CDR3 consists of 14 residues. The CDR3 here is CASSLGAGGSEQYF. The CDR3 DNA is TGTGCCAGCAGCCTCGGTGCGGGGGGAAGCGAGCAGTACTTC.

The V gene is TRBV29-1, the J gene TRBJ1-1; perhaps TRBD1 as D (5 bases). The CDR3 extends over 11 amino acids. The V end was cut by 4 bases, the J end by 8 bases, with 11 bases between. CDR1 SQVTM and CDR2 ANQGSEA come from the germline V gene. DNA for the CDR3: TGCAGCGTTGCCCGTGGGGGAGAAGCTTTCTTT. It encodes CSVARGGEAFF.

The chain links TRBV6-2 or TRBV6-3 to TRBJ2-7; the D is unclear. This CDR3 contains 14 residues. In germline, CDR1 is MNHEY, CDR2 SVGEGT. Trimming cost V 4 bases and J 0 bases, with 10 bases left between them. In nucleotides, the CDR3 is TGTGCCAGCAGTTCCGTATACCGCTCCTACGAGCAGTACTTC. Amino acid sequence: CASSSVYRSYEQYF.

This chain links TRBV5-4 with TRBJ1-1; possibly TRBD1 for D (6 bases). V shed 4 bases and J shed 1 base, with 11 bases lying between them. From germline, CDR1 is SGHNT and CDR2 YYREEE (reference sequence). The CDR3 runs 14 residues. The CDR3 spells CASSNMGQNTEAFF. The CDR3 coding sequence is TGTGCCAGCAGCAATATGGGACAGAACACTGAAGCTTTCTTT.

In its sample, this clonotype was seen once. The chain is built from TRBV9 and TRBJ2-5; weak D call: TRBD1 (6 bases). CDR1 and CDR2 from the germline V gene are SGDLS and YYNGEE. This CDR3 is 16 amino acids long. The V and J ends lost 4 bases and 13 bases respectively, with 29 bases between them. This CDR3 is CASSSDPGQHAYELYF. In DNA, the CDR3 is TGTGCCAGCAGCAGCGATCCGGGACAACACGCCTACGAGCTGTACTTC.

This clonotype appeared a few times. V gene TRBV10-3 combines with J gene TRBJ2-1, with 13 bases lining up with TRBD2. V lost 3 bases, J lost 7 bases, and 3 bases stayed unmatched. CDR3 size: 15 residues. Germline V CDR1 and CDR2: ENHRY, SYGVKD. CDR3 nucleotide sequence: TGTGCCATCAGTGATGGACTAGCGGGAGAAAATGAGCAGTTCTTC. Its translation is CAISDGLAGENEQFF.

The chain carries TRBV27 and TRBJ2-7, with D tentatively TRBD1 (6 bases). The germline V gene has CDR1 MNHEY and CDR2 SMNVEV (reference sequence). The CDR3 has 16 residues. Trimming removed 3 bases from V and 0 bases from J, with 15 bases in between. CDR3 coding DNA: TGTGCCAGCAGTTTGGACTGGACAGTACACTCCTACGAGCAGTACTTC. This sequence encodes CASSLDWTVHSYEQYF.

The chain has TRBV25-1 and TRBJ2-3, with D perhaps TRBD2 (5 bases). The CDR3 is made up of 14 amino acids. Trimming stripped 2 bases from V and 2 bases from J, with 8 bases between. Germline V gene lookup returns CDR1 MGHDK and CDR2 SYGVNS. CDR3 loop: CASSEVGNTDTQYF. DNA of the CDR3: TGTGCCAGCAGTGAAGTCGGGAACACAGATACGCAGTATTTT.

This CDR3 is CASRTDRTYGQYF. Written as DNA, the CDR3 is TGTGCCAGCAGAACCGACAGGACCTACGGGCAGTACTTC. This rearrangement joins TRBV12-3 or TRBV12-4 to TRBJ2-5; D may be TRBD1 (6 bases). The CDR3 runs to 13 residues. V lost 6 bases, J lost 11 bases, and 19 bases lay in between.

Worth noting for this clonotype: The junction departs from the called germline gene at one end, perhaps through a read error. This chain joins TRBV7-9 and TRBJ2-7; D is perhaps TRBD2 (5 bases). The CDR3 is made up of 14 amino acids. The V gene's germline CDR1 is SEHNR and CDR2 FQNEAQ (reference sequence). Written as DNA, the CDR3 is TGTGCCAGCAGCGCCCGGGGTCCCTCCTACGAGCGGTACTTC. Protein: CASSARGPSYERYF.

The chain has TRBV20-1 and TRBJ2-5; the D gene is possibly TRBD1 (5 bases). Gene TRBJ2-7 matches the end of the DNA better, so the J call may be wrong. Germline assignment: CDR1 DFQATT and CDR2 SNEGSKA (reference sequence). There are 15 residues in the CDR3. CDR3 amino acids: CSARVDAGYWYEQYF. As DNA, the CDR3 is TGCAGTGCTAGAGTTGATGCAGGGTATTGGTACGAGCAGTACTTC.

This chain uses TRBV27 with TRBJ2-7, with 13 bases lining up with TRBD2. V gave up 5 bases and J gave up 1 base; unmatched junction bases: 5. The CDR3 length is 16 residues. CDR1 MNHEY and CDR2 SMNVEV come from the germline V gene (reference sequence). CDR3 nucleotide sequence: TGTGCCAGCAGTCGGACTAGCGGGGGTCCTTCCTACGAGCAGTACTTC. It codes for CASSRTSGGPSYEQYF.

This rearrangement joins TRBV2 to TRBJ2-7; tentative D call: TRBD1 (6 bases). Gene TRBJ2-5 matches the end of the DNA better, so the J call may be wrong. The germline V gene encodes CDR1 SNHLY and CDR2 FYNNEI. This CDR3 comprises 15 residues. The CDR3: CASTRTAMGQETQYF. The CDR3 coding sequence is TGTGCCAGCACCAGGACAGCAATGGGGCAGGAGACCCAGTACTTC.

This chain joins TRBV7-2 and TRBJ1-4; TRBD1 agrees at 7 bases. Germline V gene lookup returns CDR1 SGHTA and CDR2 FQGNSA. The CDR3 is 15 amino acids. V was pared by 5 bases and J by 8 bases, with 11 bases of the junction left unmatched. CDR3 amino acids: CASSKTDRESEKLFF. CDR3 in DNA: TGTGCCAGCAGCAAGACCGACAGGGAGTCCGAAAAACTGTTTTTT.

The chain carries TRBV20-1 and TRBJ2-7, with 7 bases identical to TRBD2. The CDR3 runs to 14 residues. Germline-derived CDR1 and CDR2 are DFQATT and SNEGSKA (reference sequence). The J segment lost 3 bases and the V segment lost 6 bases, leaving 11 bases of the junction unmatched. The CDR3 region has the DNA TGCAGTGCCACCACGGGGGGAGGGCTCTACGAGCAGTACTTC. It is translated as CSATTGGGLYEQYF.

The genes are TRBV7-9 and TRBJ2-1; 8 bases line up with TRBD1. The CDR3 has 16 residues. Per germline, CDR1 SEHNR and CDR2 FQNEAQ (reference sequence). Germline trimming cut 4 bases from V and 3 bases from J; bases unmatched to any gene: 8. The CDR3 nucleotides read TGTGCCAGCAGCTCTCCCGGGACAGGAGGCTACAATGAGCAGTTCTTC. It is translated as CASSSPGTGGYNEQFF.

The rearrangement joins TRBV20-1 to TRBJ2-7; 7 bases agree with TRBD1. Germline trimming cut 1 base from V and 0 bases from J; bases unmatched to any gene: 9. The CDR3 is made up of 16 amino acids. The germline gives CDR1 DFQATT, CDR2 SNEGSKA (reference sequence). The CDR3 nucleotides are TGCAGTGCTAGAGGGTTGGGACAGCTGAACTCCTACGAGCAGTACTTC. This codes for CSARGLGQLNSYEQYF.

The chain is built from TRBV7-9 and TRBJ2-1; D might be TRBD2 (5 bases). Trimming left V 1 base short and J 10 bases short, with 11 bases between. The CDR3 is 13 amino acids. From germline, CDR1 is SEHNR and CDR2 FQNEAQ (reference sequence). For the CDR3, the DNA is TGTGCCAGCAGCTTAGGAGCTTGGAGGGAGCAGTTCTTC. This codes for CASSLGAWREQFF.